The 2 T cell receptor beta chains given below trace back to one sample, sequenced in a study of cytomegalovirus exposure and HLA in healthy donors. Using immunoSEQ multiplex PCR, the repertoire was profiled, and TCRdb retains in-frame clones only, with some absent. The table lists some 150,000 clones, around 90% of them singletons. Sequencing used PBMCs. The receptor set was obtained from a young woman in good health and CMV-seropositive.

This chain uses TRBV6-1 with TRBJ2-7, with TRBD1 matching 7 bases. Per the germline V gene, CDR1 is MNHNS and CDR2 is SASEGT. J was trimmed by 0 bases and V by 7 bases; bases with no gene match: 18. The CDR3 loop spans 18 amino acids. The CDR3 DNA reads as TGTGCCAGCAATGACAGGGCCCCTCTTTATTCCTCCTCCTACGAGCAGTACTTC. Encoded protein: CASNDRAPLYSSSYEQYF.

As regards this clone: An end of the junction does not agree with germline; a read error may underlie this. The V call is TRBV5-1, the J call TRBJ2-1, with a tentative D call TRBD2 (5 bases). The germline CDR1 and CDR2 sequences are SGHRS and YFSETQ. The CDR3 totals 11 residues. In nucleotides, the CDR3 is TGCGCCAGCAGCTTTGGAGGTAGTAGTCTCTTC. This sequence encodes CASSFGGSSLF. Based on the CDR3 plus reference TRBV5-1 and TRBJ2-1, the full variable domain is KAGVTQTPRYLIKTRGQQVTLSCSPISGHRSVSWYQQTPGQGLQFLFEYFSETQRNKGNFPGRFSGRQFSNSRSEMNVSTLELGDSALYLCASSFGGSSLFGPGTRLTVL.